This entry features one TCR beta chain sequence. The sample originates from a study of blood T cell repertoires in COVID-19. Study summary: The study drew acute and convalescent COVID-19 samples from the United States, Italy and Spain. Sources were T cells, B-cell-depleted T cells, or PBMCs; the material itself was cDNA or gDNA.

J lost 2 bases, V lost 0 bases, and 7 bases had no gene match. CDR1 is SGHNT and CDR2 is YYREEE in the germline V gene (reference sequence). CDR3 size: 16 residues. Original analysis: Nucleated cell counts were estimated from reference gene primer amplification. TCRdb's table, derived via immunoSEQ multiplex PCR, lists solely in-frame clones and lacks some. The V and J calls and clone size were taken over from that table, and D and trimming were inferred from the DNA. This table has 60,000 to 65,000 clones, around 90% appearing once. The rearrangement links TRBV5-4 to TRBJ2-5; 7 nucleotides agree with TRBD1. Specimen: peripheral blood. The sequence derives from an elderly woman with active COVID-19. The DNA of the CDR3 is TGTGCCAGCAGCTTGGAACAGGGGAGTTGGCAAGAGACCCAGTACTTC. This encodes CASSLEQGSWQETQYF.